These 21 T cell receptor beta chains were all obtained from the same sample, sequenced in a study of T cell repertoires in cytomegalovirus infection. One entry per CDR3 protein results from TCRdb running MiXCR on the reads. The sample consists of approximately 270,000 distinct CDR3 sequences, roughly a fifth of them appearing once. For these TCRs, the target antigens are not known. The starting material was cultured PBMCs, obtained from culture after CMV antigen stimulation. The receptors here all came from a human donor in good health (CMV status not recorded). Some clones in this sample may be carry-over from other donors' samples.

The rearrangement uses TRBV7-2 and TRBJ2-5; D unclear. This CDR3 comprises 13 residues. V gave up 3 bases and J gave up 4 bases, with 9 bases separating them. Germline CDR1 reads SGHTA; CDR2 reads FQGNSA. CDR3 coding DNA: TGTGCCAGCAGCTTTGGCAGTCGAGAGACCCAGTACTTC. It specifies CASSFGSRETQYF.

This clonotype was recorded many times. The chain couples TRBV7-8 to TRBJ1-1; possibly TRBD1 for D (5 bases). Germline CDR1 is SGHVS and CDR2 is FQNEAQ. Trimming removed 2 bases from V and 5 bases from J, with 6 bases in between. This CDR3 spans 12 amino acids. The CDR3 region is CASSLTGTEAFF. The DNA for the CDR3 is TGTGCCAGCAGCTTAACAGGAACTGAAGCTTTCTTT. The full variable domain, rest sourced from reference TRBV7-8 and TRBJ1-1, is GAGVSQSPRYKVAKRGQDVALRCDPISGHVSLFWYQQALGQGPEFLTYFQNEAQLDKSGLPSDRFFAERPEGSVSTLKIQRTQQEDSAVYLCASSLTGTEAFFGQGTRLTVV.

There are a few counts of this clonotype. This rearrangement joins TRBV7-9 to TRBJ2-3; 12 nucleotides agree with TRBD2. V dropped 5 bases and J dropped 5; count of bases not matched to a gene: 11. The CDR3 is 17 amino acids. The germline V gene has CDR1 SEHNR and CDR2 FQNEAQ (reference sequence). The CDR3 DNA is TGTGCCAGCAGCCCCTATGGACTAGCGGGAACGGGAGATACGCAGTATTTT. Its translation: CASSPYGLAGTGDTQYF.

This clonotype was found a few times. The chain joins TRBV7-2 to TRBJ2-1; the match to TRBD2 covers 8 bases. After removal of 1 base from V and 4 bases from J, the junction contained 9 bases not matched to a gene. CDR3 length: 17 amino acids. Germline CDR1 reads SGHTA; CDR2 reads FQGNSA. CDR3 sequence reads: CASSLEISGNWYNEQFF. In nucleotides, the CDR3 is TGTGCCAGCAGCTTAGAAATTAGCGGGAATTGGTACAATGAGCAGTTCTTC.

At least ten counts were recorded for this clonotype. The chain couples TRBV7-9 to TRBJ1-1; D may be TRBD1 (6 bases). The germline V gene encodes CDR1 SEHNR and CDR2 FQNEAQ (reference sequence). Trimming removed 5 bases at V and 10 bases at J, with 11 bases between. CDR3 length: 11 amino acids. The chain's CDR3 is CASSLEGGAFF. CDR3 DNA: TGTGCCAGCAGCCTTGAGGGGGGAGCTTTCTTT.

The chain couples TRBV20-1 to TRBJ2-5; D perhaps matches TRBD1 (5 bases). V was pared by 0 bases and J by 6 bases, with 14 bases between. Germline CDR1 and CDR2: DFQATT and SNEGSKA (reference sequence). The CDR3 is made up of 14 amino acids. The CDR3 reads CSARDPAGQQTQYF. The DNA of the CDR3 is TGCAGTGCTAGAGATCCGGCAGGGCAGCAGACCCAGTACTTC.

The sample holds a few counts of this clonotype. The chain recombines TRBV12-3 or TRBV12-4 with TRBJ2-3; D gene uncertain. The CDR3 is 13 amino acids. Trimming removed 3 bases from V and 6 bases from J, with 10 bases in between. CDR3 residues: CASSFSPTDTQYF. CDR3 sequence (DNA): TGTGCCAGCAGTTTTTCTCCGACGGATACGCAGTATTTT.

The table lists this clonotype with a few counts. This chain links TRBV18 with TRBJ2-2; 7 positions agree with TRBD2. Germline CDR1 is KGHSH and CDR2 is LQKENI. The CDR3 is 18 residues long. The V gene end was trimmed by 3 bases and the J gene end by 1 base; junction bases not matched to a gene: 11. In DNA form, the CDR3 reads TGTGCCAGCTCACCGCTACTAACTAGCGAGAGGAACACCGGGGAGCTGTTTTTT. The encoded protein is CASSPLLTSERNTGELFF. Looking up the rest from reference TRBV18 and TRBJ2-2 gives the full variable domain: NAGVMQNPRHLVRRRGQEARLRCSPMKGHSHVYWYRQLPEEGLKFMVYLQKENIIDESGMPKERFSAEFPKEGPSILRIQQVVRGDSAAYFCASSPLLTSERNTGELFFGEGSRLTVL.

The V and J genes are TRBV6-2 or TRBV6-3 and TRBJ2-7, with 9 positions matching TRBD2. V was clipped by 4 bases and J by 7 bases; unmatched bases: 11. CDR1 is MNHEY and CDR2 is SVGEGT in the germline V gene. This CDR3 is built from 15 residues. CDR3 amino acids: CASSSSSGTMGEQYF. The CDR3 coding sequence is TGTGCCAGCAGTTCGTCTAGCGGGACCATGGGGGAGCAGTACTTC.

This clonotype was detected a few times. In DNA, the CDR3 is TGTGCCGGGACAGGGCCCCTTTACGAGCAGTACTTC. Translated: CAGTGPLYEQYF. The J gene is TRBJ2-7, the V gene TRBV2, with 9 bases that match TRBD1. The J segment lost 4 bases and the V segment lost 11 bases, leaving 6 bases of the junction unmatched. The CDR3 loop spans 12 amino acids. Germline assignment: CDR1 SNHLY and CDR2 FYNNEI.

This clonotype was detected only a few times. This sequence joins TRBV7-9 and TRBJ2-7; D is undetermined. V lost 1 base and J lost 2, with 15 bases in between. CDR1 is SEHNR, CDR2 FQNEAQ, per germline (reference sequence). The CDR3 contains 16 residues. The CDR3 DNA sequence: TGTGCCAGCAGCTTAGTCGGGCGTCTGAGCGCCTACGAGCAGTACTTC. Translating it yields CASSLVGRLSAYEQYF.

Only a few counts were recorded for this clonotype. The genes are TRBV6-1 and TRBJ2-4, with 7 nucleotides matching TRBD1. With 6 bases clipped from V and 11 bases from J, the junction kept 16 bases outside the gene matches. The V gene's germline CDR1 is MNHNS and CDR2 SASEGT. The CDR3 spans 15 residues. CDR3 nucleotide sequence: TGTGCCAGCAGGGAGAGGGGACAGTTGGGAGCGGTTCAGTACTTC. Translation: CASRERGQLGAVQYF.

This clonotype was observed many times. The chain couples TRBV7-2 to TRBJ2-5; maybe TRBD2 (5 bases). Trimming shortened V by 4 bases and J by 5 bases, and 17 bases separated the two germline ends. The CDR3 spans 15 residues. Germline CDR1 reads SGHTA; CDR2 reads FQGNSA. CDR3 sequence reads: CASSSPNRGWETQYF. CDR3 coding DNA: TGTGCCAGCAGCTCCCCCAACCGGGGTTGGGAGACCCAGTACTTC.

This clonotype turned up a few times. The V gene is TRBV20-1, the J gene TRBJ2-3; 11 bases fit TRBD2. CDR1 and CDR2 (germline): DFQATT, SNEGSKA (reference sequence). The trim removed 3 bases at V and 1 base at J, leaving 3 bases unmatched. The CDR3 consists of 15 residues. The CDR3 loop is CSASIAGGGTDTQYF. DNA for the CDR3: TGCAGTGCTAGCATAGCGGGAGGGGGCACAGATACGCAGTATTTT.

V and J are TRBV7-2 and TRBJ1-5; D gene uncertain. The CDR3 covers 15 residues. The V gene lost 1 base and the J gene lost 0 bases, with 7 bases spanning the gap. Germline assignment: CDR1 SGHTA and CDR2 FQGNSA. The CDR3 loop reads CASSLEKNSNQPQHF. The CDR3 DNA follows: TGTGCCAGCAGCTTAGAAAAGAATAGCAATCAGCCCCAGCATTTT. Together with reference TRBV7-2 and TRBJ1-5, the CDR3 gives the full variable domain: GAGVSQSPSNKVTEKGKDVELRCDPISGHTALYWYRQSLGQGLEFLIYFQGNSAPDKSGLPSDRFSAERTGGSVSTLTIQRTQQEDSAVYLCASSLEKNSNQPQHFGDGTRLSIL.

The CDR3 spells CASSSHGFGYEQYV. CDR3 coding DNA: TGTGCCAGCAGCTCCCACGGTTTCGGGTACGAGCAGTACGTC. This chain connects TRBV5-4 to TRBJ2-7, with unresolved D. The CDR3 consists of 14 residues. CDR1 and CDR2 from the germline V gene are SGHNT and YYREEE (reference sequence). Trimming removed 3 bases at V and 4 bases at J, with 14 bases between.

This clonotype came up a few times. The chain has TRBV7-9 and TRBJ2-7; the D gene is possibly TRBD1 (6 bases). V was trimmed by 5 bases and J by 4 bases, leaving 9 bases between them. The germline V gene has CDR1 SEHNR and CDR2 FQNEAQ (reference sequence). The CDR3 runs to 12 residues. CDR3: CASSQTGYEQYV. CDR3 bases: TGTGCCAGCAGCCAGACAGGTTACGAGCAGTACGTC.

This clonotype was counted many times. This rearrangement joins TRBV7-2 to TRBJ2-3; no firm D call. Germline V gene lookup returns CDR1 SGHTA and CDR2 FQGNSA. V lost 5 bases, J lost 1 base, and 10 bases lay in between. This CDR3 is 14 amino acids long. The CDR3 DNA is TGTGCCAGCAGCCTCGGACCTGGCACAGATACGCAGTATTTT. Translation gives CASSLGPGTDTQYF.

This clonotype was counted only a few times. The chain employs TRBV4-1 and TRBJ2-1; the D gene is possibly TRBD2 (5 bases). In germline, CDR1 is MGHRA, CDR2 YSYEKL. The CDR3 runs to 15 residues. The ends were cut back, 1 base at V and 3 bases at J, with 10 bases in the middle. The CDR3: CASSQAGGGYNEQFF. CDR3 in DNA: TGCGCCAGCAGCCAAGCAGGAGGAGGCTACAATGAGCAGTTCTTC.

This clonotype turned up a few times. This chain uses TRBV4-1 with TRBJ2-3; D possibly uses TRBD1 or TRBD2 (5 bases each). The CDR3 has 12 amino acids. The V end was cut by 8 bases, the J end by 6 bases, with 12 bases between. Germline V gene lookup returns CDR1 MGHRA and CDR2 YSYEKL. CDR3 amino acids: CASGDQPDTQYF. In DNA, the CDR3 is TGCGCCAGCGGGGACCAGCCCGATACGCAGTATTTT.

This clonotype was observed at least ten times. The rearrangement joins TRBV4-2 to TRBJ2-1; TRBD2 matches 10 bases. Germline CDR1 reads LGHNA; CDR2 reads YNFKEQ. V lost 4 bases and J lost 4; bases outside the gene matches: 7. This CDR3 contains 16 residues. The CDR3 is CASSPWAAGGYNEQFF. The CDR3 bases are TGTGCCAGCAGCCCATGGGCAGCGGGAGGGTACAATGAGCAGTTCTTC.